The rows below give T cell receptor beta chains drawn from one sample of a study of cytomegalovirus exposure and HLA in healthy donors. Sequencing was performed with immunoSEQ multiplex PCR; in TCRdb, only in-frame clones are kept and a portion is missing. Of over 70,000 clones listed, roughly 90% are singletons. Sequencing was performed on PBMCs. These receptors were collected from a woman aged 18-35 years in good health and CMV-seropositive. CDR3s include the opening cysteine and the closing phenylalanine or tryptophan. A D gene is named only where the DNA matches it firmly. For some rows the clone size is stated as once, few or many, or as a class when expanded; others skip it.

CDR3aa: CASSQVPQGGSEKLFF
CDR3nt: TGCGCCAGCAGCCAGGTACCACAGGGAGGGAGTGAAAAACTGTTTTTT
j_gene: TRBJ1-4
v_gene: TRBV4-3
abundance: few
d_gene: NA

CDR3aa: CASSVGSGNTGELFF
CDR3nt: TGTGCCAGCAGCGTTGGTAGCGGGAACACCGGGGAGCTGTTTTTT
j_gene: TRBJ2-2
v_gene: TRBV9
abundance: once
d_gene: NA

CDR3aa: CASSRFGGIGTEAFF
CDR3nt: TGTGCCAGCAGTCGATTCGGGGGGATTGGTACTGAAGCTTTCTTT
j_gene: TRBJ1-1
v_gene: TRBV27
abundance: NA
d_gene: NA

CDR3aa: CASSPLEDRGSNQPQHF
CDR3nt: TGTGCCAGCAGCCCCCTCGAAGACAGGGGGTCGAATCAGCCCCAGCATTTT
j_gene: TRBJ1-5
v_gene: TRBV11-2
abundance: NA
d_gene: TRBD1

CDR3aa: CASSLQAQGGEAFF
CDR3nt: TGTGCCAGCAGCTTACAGGCTCAGGGGGGTGAAGCTTTCTTT
j_gene: TRBJ1-1
v_gene: TRBV7-9
abundance: NA
d_gene: TRBD1

CDR3aa: CASSPLAGGGYNEQFF
CDR3nt: TGTGCCAGCAGCCCGTTAGCGGGAGGGGGGTACAATGAGCAGTTCTTC
j_gene: TRBJ2-1
v_gene: TRBV14
abundance: once
d_gene: TRBD2

CDR3aa: CASSPLSRDRKGNTIYF
CDR3nt: TGTGCCAGCAGCCCCTTGTCCCGGGACAGGAAAGGAAACACCATATATTTT
j_gene: TRBJ1-3
v_gene: TRBV7-8
abundance: once
d_gene: TRBD1

CDR3aa: CSVKGYNEQFF
CDR3nt: TGCAGCGTTAAGGGGTACAATGAGCAGTTCTTC
j_gene: TRBJ2-1
v_gene: TRBV29-1
abundance: NA
d_gene: NA

CDR3aa: CASRRTDNEQFF
CDR3nt: TGTGCCAGCAGGCGGACAGACAATGAGCAGTTCTTC
j_gene: TRBJ2-1
v_gene: TRBV6-5
abundance: NA
d_gene: NA

CDR3aa: CASSVLGTGDEQFF
CDR3nt: TGTGCCAGCAGCGTATTGGGGACAGGGGATGAGCAGTTCTTC
j_gene: TRBJ2-1
v_gene: TRBV9
abundance: NA
d_gene: TRBD1

CDR3aa: CATNQPQGEQFF
CDR3nt: TGTGCCACGAACCAACCACAGGGTGAGCAGTTCTTC
j_gene: TRBJ2-1
v_gene: TRBV6-5
abundance: NA
d_gene: NA

CDR3aa: CAISGTGASGSGYNEQFF
CDR3nt: TGTGCCATCAGTGGCACAGGGGCATCTGGTTCGGGGTACAATGAGCAGTTCTTC
j_gene: TRBJ2-1
v_gene: TRBV10-3
abundance: NA
d_gene: TRBD1

CDR3aa: CASSVGGPEQYF
CDR3nt: TGTGCCAGCAGCGTAGGAGGTCCCGAGCAGTACTTC
j_gene: TRBJ2-7
v_gene: TRBV9
abundance: NA
d_gene: NA

CDR3aa: CASSEALGLYYEQYF
CDR3nt: TGTGCCAGCAGTGAAGCGCTCGGGTTATACTACGAGCAGTACTTC
j_gene: TRBJ2-7
v_gene: TRBV6-1
abundance: NA
d_gene: NA

CDR3aa: CASSSVGGTGNEKLFF
CDR3nt: TGTGCCAGCAGCTCAGTTGGTGGGACAGGGAATGAAAAACTGTTTTTT
j_gene: TRBJ1-4
v_gene: TRBV7-9
abundance: NA
d_gene: TRBD1

CDR3aa: CASSTTGRAKTYEQYF
CDR3nt: TGTGCCAGTAGTACGACCGGGCGGGCTAAGACCTACGAGCAGTACTTC
j_gene: TRBJ2-7
v_gene: TRBV19
abundance: few
d_gene: NA

CDR3aa: CASSLLDQGGYTF
CDR3nt: TGTGCCAGCAGCTTGCTCGATCAGGGTGGCTACACCTTC
j_gene: TRBJ1-2
v_gene: TRBV7-9
abundance: NA
d_gene: NA

CDR3aa: CASSQNRVTNEKLFF
CDR3nt: TGTGCCAGCAGCCAAAACAGGGTTACTAATGAAAAACTGTTTTTT
j_gene: TRBJ1-4
v_gene: TRBV28
abundance: NA
d_gene: NA

CDR3aa: CASSLAGASTDTQYF
CDR3nt: TGTGCCAGCAGCTTAGCTGGAGCTAGCACAGATACGCAGTATTTT
j_gene: TRBJ2-3
v_gene: TRBV7-9
abundance: NA
d_gene: NA

CDR3aa: CASSVHDRENTIYF
CDR3nt: TGTGCCAGCAGCGTACATGACAGGGAGAACACCATATATTTT
j_gene: TRBJ1-3
v_gene: TRBV9
abundance: NA
d_gene: TRBD1

CDR3aa: CASNGLAGGITDTQYF
CDR3nt: TGCGCCAGCAACGGACTAGCGGGGGGGATCACAGATACGCAGTATTTT
j_gene: TRBJ2-3
v_gene: TRBV10-2
abundance: NA
d_gene: TRBD2

CDR3aa: CASSLHQTGYDEQFF
CDR3nt: TGCGCCAGCAGCTTGCATCAGACAGGGTATGATGAGCAGTTCTTC
j_gene: TRBJ2-1
v_gene: TRBV5-1
abundance: few
d_gene: TRBD1

CDR3aa: CASSLWSGKGEKLFF
CDR3nt: TGTGCCAGCAGTTTATGGTCAGGGAAGGGGGAAAAACTGTTTTTT
j_gene: TRBJ1-4
v_gene: TRBV27
abundance: NA
d_gene: NA

CDR3aa: CASNDRQGAREQYF
CDR3nt: TGTGCCAGCAATGACCGACAGGGGGCGCGGGAGCAGTACTTC
j_gene: TRBJ2-7
v_gene: TRBV2
abundance: NA
d_gene: TRBD1

CDR3aa: CASSLGQESYGYTF
CDR3nt: TGTGCCAGCAGCTTGGGGCAGGAAAGCTATGGCTACACCTTC
j_gene: TRBJ1-2
v_gene: TRBV5-4
abundance: NA
d_gene: NA

CDR3aa: CAISDDRGGNEQFF
CDR3nt: TGTGCCATCAGTGACGACAGGGGCGGCAATGAGCAGTTCTTC
j_gene: TRBJ2-1
v_gene: TRBV10-3
abundance: NA
d_gene: TRBD1

CDR3aa: CASSRSGGSTDTQYF
CDR3nt: TGTGCCAGCAGTCGGAGCGGTGGTAGCACAGATACGCAGTATTTT
j_gene: TRBJ2-3
v_gene: TRBV9
abundance: NA
d_gene: NA

CDR3aa: CASSHRASGGGETQYF
CDR3nt: TGTGCCAGCAGCCACAGAGCATCAGGGGGCGGGGAGACCCAGTACTTC
j_gene: TRBJ2-5
v_gene: TRBV11-3
abundance: NA
d_gene: TRBD1

CDR3aa: CASSQGGETSEAFF
CDR3nt: TGTGCCAGCAGCCAAGGCGGGGAAACGAGTGAAGCTTTCTTT
j_gene: TRBJ1-1
v_gene: TRBV4-2
abundance: NA
d_gene: NA

CDR3aa: CASSLTGLAGREQYF
CDR3nt: TGTGCCAGCAGCTTGACGGGACTAGCGGGAAGGGAGCAGTACTTC
j_gene: TRBJ2-7
v_gene: TRBV7-2
abundance: once
d_gene: TRBD2

CDR3aa: CASSLIREPNEKLFF
CDR3nt: TGTGCCAGCAGCTTAATCAGGGAACCTAATGAAAAACTGTTTTTT
j_gene: TRBJ1-4
v_gene: TRBV7-2
abundance: NA
d_gene: NA

CDR3aa: CASSYSTGATEAFF
CDR3nt: TGTGCCAGCAGTTACTCGACAGGGGCGACTGAAGCTTTCTTT
j_gene: TRBJ1-1
v_gene: TRBV6-5
abundance: once
d_gene: TRBD1

CDR3aa: CSVELAAGGVLDTQYF
CDR3nt: TGCAGCGTTGAATTGGCAGCGGGGGGAGTTTTGGATACGCAGTATTTT
j_gene: TRBJ2-3
v_gene: TRBV29-1
abundance: NA
d_gene: TRBD2

CDR3aa: CASSPSSYNEQFF
CDR3nt: TGTGCCAGCAGTCCGAGCTCCTACAATGAGCAGTTCTTC
j_gene: TRBJ2-1
v_gene: TRBV28
abundance: NA
d_gene: NA

CDR3aa: CSVEAKKGQGGYGYTF
CDR3nt: TGCAGCGTTGAGGCCAAAAAGGGACAGGGAGGCTATGGCTACACCTTC
j_gene: TRBJ1-2
v_gene: TRBV29-1
abundance: NA
d_gene: TRBD1

CDR3aa: CASSEASDAYNSPLHF
CDR3nt: TGTGCCAGCAGTGAAGCCTCAGATGCCTATAATTCACCCCTCCACTTT
j_gene: TRBJ1-6
v_gene: TRBV2
abundance: NA
d_gene: NA

CDR3aa: CASIGANEQFF
CDR3nt: TGTGCCAGCATAGGGGCCAATGAGCAGTTCTTC
j_gene: TRBJ2-1
v_gene: TRBV2
abundance: NA
d_gene: NA

CDR3aa: CASRGTGGRLDTQYF
CDR3nt: TGTGCCAGCAGAGGGACAGGGGGCCGCTTGGATACGCAGTATTTT
j_gene: TRBJ2-3
v_gene: TRBV2
abundance: NA
d_gene: TRBD1